These T cell receptor beta chains were read from a single sample in a study of OX40 agonist ivuxolimab in advanced cancers. The repertoire was sequenced with immunoSEQ multiplex PCR; TCRdb's copy has only in-frame clones and lacks some. The sample carries fewer than 65,000 clones, 85% to 95% recorded once. The sample was CD4+ or CD8+ T cells sorted from blood, taken in a trial of the OX40 agonist ivuxolimab. Every receptor here comes from an adult with an advanced solid tumor such as melanoma, head and neck, liver or kidney cancer. The CDR3 runs from the conserved cysteine through the conserved F or W. A D gene is named only where the DNA matches it firmly.

cdr3_aa d_call j_call v_call
CASSETSGSSYEQYF . TRBJ2-7 TRBV21-1
CASSLAWAANQPQHF . TRBJ1-5 TRBV7-2
CASRGRLAETSTDTQYF TRBD2 TRBJ2-3 TRBV7-9
CSPWGDMNTEAFF . TRBJ1-1 TRBV29-1
CASSYLDRGAYGYTF TRBD1 TRBJ1-2 TRBV6-6
CASSLFQGAINEQFF TRBD1 TRBJ2-1 TRBV28
CASSFPSGGESSYNEQFF TRBD2 TRBJ2-1 TRBV7-9
CASSLDGVVHEQYF . TRBJ2-7 TRBV11-2
CASQELGAGAKNIQYF . TRBJ2-4 TRBV5-1
CASSQDLGADEQYF . TRBJ2-7 TRBV4-3
CASSAPQGPSTDTQYF . TRBJ2-3 TRBV9
CASSLTGLTYEQYF . TRBJ2-7 TRBV5-1
CASRTVLAGPYNEQFF TRBD2 TRBJ2-1 TRBV7-9
CASSDRRRRERPQHF . TRBJ1-5 TRBV11-3
CASSLRYRDSHLPRNEQFF . TRBJ2-1 TRBV27
CASRLFDVESYEQYF . TRBJ2-7 TRBV7-2
CASSFGTAYGYTF TRBD1 TRBJ1-2 TRBV7-3
CASSEGGSPYNEQFF . TRBJ2-1 TRBV9
CASSLGADQPQHF . TRBJ1-5 TRBV11-1
CASSGKGQGLGGETQYF . TRBJ2-5 TRBV6-1
CASSLEWKGAVNEKLFF TRBD1 TRBJ1-4 TRBV7-6
CASSSGGAGGSGFLYEQYF TRBD2 TRBJ2-7 TRBV28
CASSPSPGSTDTQYF . TRBJ2-3 TRBV7-6
CAISAVNEDYGYTF . TRBJ1-2 TRBV10-3
CASSVESGTSGREETQYF TRBD2 TRBJ2-5 TRBV9
CASSLSNSYEQYF . TRBJ2-7 TRBV27
CASSPTRDRGTDTQYF TRBD1 TRBJ2-3 TRBV11-2
CASSSGTAIYATNEKLFF TRBD1 TRBJ1-4 TRBV7-6
CASSYSGTTTGETQYF . TRBJ2-5 TRBV6-6
CASSPGARTVEQYF . TRBJ2-7 TRBV7-6
CASSLPSSFYNEQFF . TRBJ2-1 TRBV5-4
CASSLDLGALGEQFF . TRBJ2-1 TRBV5-1
CASRASGSFPGELFF TRBD2 TRBJ2-2 TRBV27
CASSLQGVYEQYF TRBD1 TRBJ2-7 TRBV7-6
CASSLRTGATEAFF TRBD1 TRBJ1-1 TRBV13
CASSFGRVISNTEAFF . TRBJ1-1 TRBV5-6
CASTLKGLDQYF . TRBJ2-5 TRBV13
CASSLGASGSNEQYF TRBD2 TRBJ2-7 TRBV11-2
CASSRLRAWDYEQYF . TRBJ2-7 TRBV4-3
CASSLARPSGSPWYEQYF TRBD2 TRBJ2-7 TRBV7-2
CAISEPTEGYEQYF . TRBJ2-7 TRBV10-3
CASHLRAEQFF . TRBJ2-1 TRBV19
CASSLRLAGDYEQYF TRBD2 TRBJ2-7 TRBV4-1
CASRPPGNYEQYF . TRBJ2-7 TRBV25-1
CASSIGRLAIVSGANVLTF TRBD2 TRBJ2-6 TRBV19
CASSDRTEHYGYTF . TRBJ1-2 TRBV6-5
CASSLSEAYPAGELFF . TRBJ2-2 TRBV7-9
CASSYLGQGQDYGYTF TRBD1 TRBJ1-2 TRBV6-6
CASSEAVRLLETQYF . TRBJ2-5 TRBV2
CASSELFASGDYTDTQYF TRBD2 TRBJ2-3 TRBV25-1
CASSWDPRNSGANVLTF . TRBJ2-6 TRBV27
CASSSDRTYEQYF . TRBJ2-7 TRBV5-6
CASSLINSATGELFF . TRBJ2-2 TRBV5-4
CASSFLNAIRYF . TRBJ2-3 TRBV5-6
CASSLGVSGSPLHF . TRBJ1-6 TRBV7-9
CASSLGAVGRTSGDTQYF TRBD2 TRBJ2-3 TRBV7-2
CASAGLAGLSYEQYF TRBD2 TRBJ2-7 TRBV2
CATGRGLPYEQYF . TRBJ2-7 TRBV6-1
CASRGTGTYGYTF TRBD1 TRBJ1-2 TRBV19
CASRRTGGFYEQYF TRBD1 TRBJ2-7 TRBV5-1